These T cell receptor beta chains were read from a single sample in a study of neoadjuvant anti-PD-1 for oral cavity cancer. The method was immunoSEQ multiplex PCR; TCRdb's version includes in-frame clones alone and lacks a portion of them. The sample carries about 9,800 clones, about 61% recorded once. The sample in question was PBMCs, obtained after nivolumab (anti-PD-1) treatment. Receptors originate from a person between 35 and 79 years old with oral cavity squamous cell carcinoma. Both conserved end residues are part of each CDR3. Each record gives: J gene, V gene, CDR3 protein.

>TRBJ1-1|TRBV19
CASSSGDTEAFF
>TRBJ2-1|TRBV5-1
CASSRGGRDNEQFF
>TRBJ2-1|TRBV30
CAWTRPTYNEQFF
>TRBJ1-1|TRBV13
CASSRQGGGTEAFF
>TRBJ1-2|TRBV6-5
CASSDRFRDGYTF